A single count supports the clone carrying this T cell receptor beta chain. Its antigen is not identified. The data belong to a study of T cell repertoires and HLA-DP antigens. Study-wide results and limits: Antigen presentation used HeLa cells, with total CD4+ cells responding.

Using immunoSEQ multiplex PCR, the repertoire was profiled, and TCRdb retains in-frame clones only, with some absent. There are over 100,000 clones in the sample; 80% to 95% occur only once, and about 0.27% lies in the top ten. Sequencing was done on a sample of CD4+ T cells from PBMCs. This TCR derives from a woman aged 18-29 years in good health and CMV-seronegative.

The CDR3 coding sequence is TGTGCCAGTAGTATAGGGGCAGGGGGAAGCGACGGCTACACCTTC. This translates into CASSIGAGGSDGYTF. The chain employs TRBV19 and TRBJ1-2, with 7 bases fitting TRBD1. The CDR3 covers 15 residues. V shed 1 base, J shed 8 bases, and the junction held 10 bases outside the gene matches. The V gene's germline CDR1 is LNHDA and CDR2 SQIVND (reference sequence). The whole variable domain, filled in from reference TRBV19 and TRBJ1-2, reads DGGITQSPKYLFRKEGQNVTLSCEQNLNHDAMYWYRQDPGQGLRLIYYSQIVNDFQKGDIAEGYSVSREKKESFPLTVTSAQKNPTAFYLCASSIGAGGSDGYTFGSGTRLTVV.